The 19 T cell receptor beta chains below were found in one sample sequenced in a study of T-cell reconstitution after alpha-beta-depleted transplantation in children. Molecular barcoding with unique molecular identifiers was used for the TCRbeta library. TCRdb reprocessed the PCR reads via MiXCR and lists one record per CDR3 protein. The sample has hundreds of thousands of distinct CDR3 sequences, approximately 11% seen once. This sample comprised PBMCs, obtained before TCRalphabeta/CD19-depleted stem cell transplant. The receptors come from a child younger than two with acute myeloid leukemia, due to receive a stem cell transplant.

There are many counts of this clonotype. The chain uses TRBV7-2 and TRBJ1-2, with D unclear. CDR1 is SGHTA, CDR2 FQGNSA, per germline. This CDR3 has 14 residues. V gave up 1 base and J gave up 0 bases, with 6 bases separating them. CDR3 DNA: TGTGCCAGCAGCTTAGAAGGTTCTAACTATGGCTACACCTTC. Translated: CASSLEGSNYGYTF.

This clonotype came up a few times. V is TRBV27 and J is TRBJ1-2, with 7 bases aligning to TRBD1. The CDR3 has 14 residues. The V gene's germline CDR1 is MNHEY and CDR2 SMNVEV (reference sequence). After removal of 6 bases from V and 7 bases from J, the junction contained 11 bases not matched to a gene. As DNA, the CDR3 is TGTGCCAGCAGGACAGGGAAGGGGTTGAGTGGCTACACCTTC. Residues: CASRTGKGLSGYTF.

This clonotype was seen repeatedly, ten times or more. The J gene is TRBJ2-1, the V gene TRBV6-5; 7 bases fit TRBD2. V shed 7 bases and J 7 bases; nucleotides not matched to a gene: 7. Looked up from germline, CDR1 is MNHEY and CDR2 is SVGAGI. The CDR3 totals 13 residues. As DNA, the CDR3 is TGTGCCAGCACTCTACTAGCGACGAATGAGCAGTTCTTC. It yields the protein CASTLLATNEQFF.

There are many counts of this clonotype. The rearrangement uses TRBV20-1 and TRBJ1-1; D is unresolved. The CDR3 is 12 amino acids. Trimming removed 4 bases at V and 1 base at J, with 7 bases between. Germline V CDR1 and CDR2: DFQATT, SNEGSKA (reference sequence). Here the CDR3 DNA reads TGCAGTGCTATGGGCCCGAACACTGAAGCTTTCTTT. Encoded protein: CSAMGPNTEAFF.

In this sample, this clonotype turned up many times. CDR3: CASSSPPGLAGWGGEQYF. CDR3 nucleotide sequence: TGTGCCAGCAGTTCCCCACCTGGACTAGCGGGATGGGGAGGCGAGCAGTACTTC. The J gene is TRBJ2-7, the V gene TRBV12-3 or TRBV12-4, with 12 bases lining up with TRBD2. The CDR3 is 18 residues long. With V trimmed by 4 bases and J by 6 bases, 16 bases remained unmatched.

This clonotype appeared many times. As DNA, the CDR3 is TGTGCCAGTATGGGGAGGGGGAGGAATGAAGCTTTCTTT. This translates into CASMGRGRNEAFF. The J gene is TRBJ1-1, the V gene TRBV19; D may be TRBD1 (6 bases). From germline, CDR1 is LNHDA and CDR2 SQIVND (reference sequence). The CDR3 consists of 13 residues. Trimming left V 7 bases short and J 7 bases short, with 16 bases between.

This clonotype was detected ten times or more. The chain carries TRBV6-5 and TRBJ2-3, with D maybe TRBD2 (7 bases). Germline CDR1 and CDR2: MNHEY and SVGAGI. This CDR3 is built from 16 residues. The germline V and J ends were trimmed by 4 bases and 5 bases, with 19 bases remaining between them. The CDR3 region is CASSSRGGGFEDTQYF. CDR3 bases: TGTGCCAGCAGTTCCCGAGGGGGAGGGTTTGAAGATACGCAGTATTTT.

In its sample, this clonotype was seen many times. The chain uses TRBV4-1 and TRBJ2-7; perhaps TRBD1 as D (5 bases). The V end was cut by 0 bases, the J end by 2 bases, with 11 bases between. The CDR3 is made up of 15 amino acids. The germline V gene has CDR1 MGHRA and CDR2 YSYEKL. This CDR3 is CASSQDVARAYEQYF. Written as DNA, the CDR3 is TGCGCCAGCAGCCAAGACGTAGCCAGGGCCTACGAGCAGTACTTC.

This clonotype was recorded at least ten times. The chain joins TRBV11-2 to TRBJ2-7; D not resolved. Between the trimmed V and J ends, which lost 2 bases and 4 bases, there was a span of 18 bases. The CDR3 runs to 16 residues. Germline lookup yields CDR1 SGHAT and CDR2 FQNNGV. The CDR3: CASSLPAYPSSYEQYF. CDR3 nucleotide sequence: TGTGCCAGCAGCTTACCCGCTTACCCGTCTTCATACGAGCAGTACTTC.

This clonotype was recorded many times. V usage is TRBV6-2 or TRBV6-3 and J usage is TRBJ2-5, with D possibly matching TRBD1 (6 bases). Germline values: CDR1 MNHEY, CDR2 SVGEGT. Trimming cost V 2 bases and J 2 bases, with 9 bases left between them. The CDR3 length is 14 residues. The CDR3 region is CASSYGGAQETQYF. The CDR3 DNA reads as TGTGCCAGCAGTTACGGGGGCGCTCAAGAGACCCAGTACTTC.

J is TRBJ2-7 and V is TRBV12-3 or TRBV12-4; 8 bases line up with TRBD2. With V trimmed by 3 bases and J by 7 bases, 8 bases remained unmatched. The CDR3 is 14 residues long. The CDR3 coding sequence is TGTGCCAGCAGTTTCTGGCGGGAGGCAAGTGAGCAGTACTTC. It encodes CASSFWREASEQYF.

Ten or more counts support this clonotype. The rearrangement links TRBV27 to TRBJ1-1; the match to TRBD1 covers 7 bases. V was clipped by 7 bases and J by 1 base; unmatched bases: 6. Per germline, CDR1 MNHEY and CDR2 SMNVEV (reference sequence). The CDR3 length is 14 residues. DNA of the CDR3: TGTGCCAGCAAGTTGACAGGGTCGAACACTGAAGCTTTCTTT. It is translated as CASKLTGSNTEAFF.

This clonotype came up many times. J is TRBJ2-4 and V is TRBV7-9; D unresolved. The CDR3 length is 14 residues. CDR1 is SEHNR, CDR2 FQNEAQ, per germline (reference sequence). Trimming took off 2 bases at V and 0 bases at J, with 5 bases between the two ends. The CDR3 coding sequence is TGTGCCAGCAGCTTAACAGTAGCCAAAAACATTCAGTACTTC. It specifies CASSLTVAKNIQYF.

This clonotype was recorded many times. The rearrangement joins TRBV5-1 to TRBJ2-3; 11 bases line up with TRBD2. After removal of 4 bases from V and 4 bases from J, the junction contained 5 bases not matched to a gene. The CDR3 runs to 15 residues. CDR1 SGHRS and CDR2 YFSETQ come from the germline V gene. The CDR3 DNA reads TGCGCCAGCAGCCGAACTAGCGGGAGTTCAGATACGCAGTATTTT. This gives the protein CASSRTSGSSDTQYF.

As to this clonotype: A much larger clone differs from this one at a single base, so this may be a read error. The chain uses TRBV9 and TRBJ1-1; a weak D match, TRBD1 (5 bases). Germline values: CDR1 SGDLS, CDR2 YYNGEE. The CDR3 extends over 14 amino acids. The DNA of the CDR3 is TGTGCCGGCAGCCCTTGGGACGGTGGAGTCGAAGCTTTCTTT. As protein: CAGSPWDGGVEAFF.

This clonotype was seen at least ten times. The chain recombines TRBV28 with TRBJ1-2; tentative D call: TRBD1 (5 bases). Per the germline V gene, CDR1 is MDHEN and CDR2 is SYDVKM. Between the trimmed V and J ends, which lost 6 bases and 3 bases, there was a span of 14 bases. The CDR3 consists of 14 residues. The CDR3 nucleotides read TGTGCCAGCAGATCAGCTGGGGCAGACTATGGCTACACCTTC. This sequence encodes CASRSAGADYGYTF.

The sample holds many counts of this clonotype. The chain uses TRBV12-3 or TRBV12-4 and TRBJ2-5; D might be TRBD1 (7 bases). The CDR3 runs to 16 residues. Trimming took 1 base from V and 4 from J, leaving 16 bases between them. The CDR3 bases are TGTGCCAGCAGTTTAGGACAGGGAGGTCGTTCAGAGACCCAGTACTTC. Its protein is CASSLGQGGRSETQYF.

This clonotype was seen ten or more times. V gene TRBV6-6 combines with J gene TRBJ2-2; tentatively, D is TRBD2 (5 bases). V lost 2 bases and J lost 1, with 11 bases in between. The CDR3 has 16 amino acids. Germline assignment: CDR1 MNHNY and CDR2 SVGAGI (reference sequence). CDR3 amino acids: CASSYEGVGNTGELFF. As DNA, the CDR3 is TGTGCCAGCAGTTACGAGGGAGTGGGGAACACCGGGGAGCTGTTTTTT.

This clonotype was seen a handful of times. CDR3 amino acids: CASVTTGTPTYEQYF. For the CDR3, the DNA is TGTGCCAGCGTTACTACCGGGACGCCAACCTACGAGCAGTACTTC. The chain recombines TRBV28 with TRBJ2-7, with D perhaps TRBD1 or TRBD2 (5 bases each). V lost 8 bases, J lost 2 bases, and 19 bases lay in between. CDR1 MDHEN and CDR2 SYDVKM come from the germline V gene. This CDR3 comprises 15 residues.